This TCR beta chain was identified in a study of blood T cell repertoires in COVID-19. Turning to the study itself: COVID-19 samples from acute and convalescent phases originated in the United States, Italy and Spain. Sources were T cells, B-cell-depleted T cells, or PBMCs; the material itself was cDNA or gDNA.

Authors' analysis steps: Estimation of nucleated cell counts relied on the amplification of reference gene primers. Clones were read by immunoSEQ multiplex PCR, and TCRdb kept only the in-frame ones, dropping some. The V and J calls and clone size were taken over from that table, and D and trimming were inferred from the DNA. In the table there are roughly 230,000 clones, about 91% of which are singletons. Trimming removed 3 bases at V and 4 bases at J, with 7 bases between. Per the germline V gene, CDR1 is SGHAT and CDR2 is FQNNGV. The CDR3 runs 13 residues. The clonotype originates from a woman in her forties who had recovered from COVID-19. The sample comprised peripheral blood. The rearrangement joins TRBV11-2 to TRBJ2-1; perhaps TRBD2 as D (5 bases). The CDR3 region has the DNA TGTGCCAGCAGCTTTTCGGGGTACAATGAGCAGTTCTTC. This encodes CASSFSGYNEQFF.